Each of the 2 T cell receptor beta chains below was sequenced from the same sample in a study of regulatory T cells in long-lasting Graves disease. Time point reported: persistent/refractory GD, antithyroid drugs over 5 years with positive TRAb. PBMC RNA served as the TCR library source. Sequencing libraries for TCR beta were prepared with iRepertoire HTBI primers and Arm-PCR of CDR3 regions. TCRdb reanalysed the multiplex PCR reads using MiXCR and keeps one entry per CDR3 protein. The sample lists under 350,000 distinct CDR3 sequences; around a fifth were seen once. The source was peripheral blood mononuclear cells (PBMCs), collected when the disease was refractory, from a patient treated with antithyroid drugs. Receptor source: a female donor with Graves disease.

This clonotype was detected ten times or more. This chain joins TRBV11-2 and TRBJ2-7; D call uncertain. Germline CDR1 is SGHAT and CDR2 is FQNNGV. V lost 4 bases to trimming and J lost 4 bases, with 14 bases between them. The CDR3 totals 14 residues. CDR3 sequence reads: CASSSTPSRYEQYF. The CDR3 DNA is TGTGCCAGCAGCTCAACCCCCTCGAGGTACGAGCAGTACTTC.

This clonotype was seen a handful of times. The J gene is TRBJ2-5, the V gene TRBV28, with D possibly being TRBD1 or TRBD2 (5 bases each). The length of the CDR3 is 17 residues. Trimming took off 5 bases at V and 9 bases at J, with 28 bases between the two ends. Germline assignment: CDR1 MDHEN and CDR2 SYDVKM. This CDR3 reads CASSPPPGTPDQGAQYF. The CDR3 coding sequence is TGTGCCAGCAGTCCGCCCCCCGGGACGCCCGACCAGGGAGCCCAGTACTTC.